The entry below gives a single T cell receptor (beta chain) sequence along with its context. Original data processing: Amplification from reference gene primers served as the basis for estimated nucleated cell counts. The protocol was immunoSEQ multiplex PCR, while the TCRdb copy is restricted to in-frame clones and leaves out a portion. V and J calls and clone size follow that table, whereas D and trimming were derived from the DNA. Altogether over 40,000 clones are present, approximately 82% being singletons, with the ten largest covering roughly 8.2%. V shed 8 bases, J shed 3 bases, and the junction held 4 bases outside the gene matches. Germline loops: CDR1 SNHLY, CDR2 FYNNEI. The CDR3 length is 13 residues. These data are taken from a study of blood T cell repertoires in COVID-19. Study context: Italy, Spain and the United States were the sources of the convalescent and acute COVID-19 samples.

This clonotype was obtained from a human donor in a cohort sampled during active COVID-19. The sample comprised peripheral blood. This chain joins TRBV2 and TRBJ2-3; 8 nucleotides line up with TRBD2. The CDR3 sequence: CASQRELTDTQYF. In DNA, the CDR3 is TGTGCCAGCCAGCGGGAGTTGACAGATACGCAGTATTTT.